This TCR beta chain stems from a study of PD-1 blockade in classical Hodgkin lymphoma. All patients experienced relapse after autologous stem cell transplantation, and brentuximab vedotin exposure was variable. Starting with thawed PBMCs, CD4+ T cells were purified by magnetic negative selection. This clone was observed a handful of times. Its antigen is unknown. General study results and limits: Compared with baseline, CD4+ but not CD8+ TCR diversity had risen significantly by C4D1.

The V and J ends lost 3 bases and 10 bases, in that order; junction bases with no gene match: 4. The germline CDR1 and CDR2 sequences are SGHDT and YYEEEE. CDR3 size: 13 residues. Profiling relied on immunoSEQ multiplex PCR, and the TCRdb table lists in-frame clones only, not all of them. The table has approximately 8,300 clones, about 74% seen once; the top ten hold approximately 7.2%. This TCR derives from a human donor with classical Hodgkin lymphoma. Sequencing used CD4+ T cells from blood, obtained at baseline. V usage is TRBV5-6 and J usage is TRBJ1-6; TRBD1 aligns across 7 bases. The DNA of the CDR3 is TGTGCCAGCAGCTCAGGGGGTTGGTCACCCCTCCACTTT. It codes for CASSSGGWSPLHF.